Listed below are T cell receptor beta chains from one sample, sequenced in a study of Graves' ophthalmopathy and Graves' hyperthyroidism. Each CDR3 protein gets one entry after TCRdb re-called the multiplex PCR reads with MiXCR. The table has some 390,000 distinct CDR3 sequences, 15% to 20% seen once. Sample: peripheral blood. These TCRs come from a woman younger than 30 with Graves' ophthalmopathy. Each CDR3 is given with its conserved first and last residue. The D gene is left open where the match is weak. The size field is filled for only some rows; it gives once, few, many or a size class.

v_gene	d_gene	j_gene	abundance	CDR3nt	CDR3aa
TRBV12-3/TRBV12-4	-	TRBJ1-1	many	TGTGCCAGCAATAAACAGGGCAGCACTGAAGCTTTCTTT	CASNKQGSTEAFF
TRBV28	TRBD1	TRBJ2-7	many	TGTGCCAGCAGCGGAGCAGGGGGCGTTTACGAGCAGTACTTC	CASSGAGGVYEQYF
TRBV12-5	-	TRBJ1-5	few	TGTGCTAGTGGTCGGGACCTACGGCCCCAGCATTTT	CASGRDLRPQHF
TRBV29-1	-	TRBJ1-1	-	TGCAGCGTTGAGAGGGTAGGGAACACTGAAGCTTTCTTT	CSVERVGNTEAFF
TRBV7-2	TRBD1	TRBJ2-6	many	TGTGCCAGCAGCTTATCGGGACAGACTGCCTCTGGGGCCAACGTCCTGACTTTC	CASSLSGQTASGANVLTF
TRBV2	TRBD1	TRBJ2-2	many	TGTGCCAGCAGGGGGGACAGGGTCAACACCGGGGAGCTGTTTTTT	CASRGDRVNTGELFF
TRBV6-2/TRBV6-3	-	TRBJ1-1	many	TGTGCCAGTAGGGGGGTTCGGGAGAACACTGAAGCTTTCTTT	CASRGVRENTEAFF
TRBV28	TRBD2	TRBJ2-5	many	TGTGCCAGCGGGCCAGCGGGAGGGCCCAGTGAGACCCAGTACTTC	CASGPAGGPSETQYF
TRBV19	TRBD1	TRBJ2-2	many	TGTGCCAGTAGTATAACAGGGGGCACCGGGGAGCTGTTTTTT	CASSITGGTGELFF
TRBV6-1	-	TRBJ2-7	-	TGTGCCAGCAGTAGGGAGAGCGGGCTAGGATTCTCCTACGAGCAGTACTTC	CASSRESGLGFSYEQYF
TRBV28	TRBD1	TRBJ1-1	-	TGTGCCAGCAGTCACGCTGGACAGGGTTACACTGAAGCTTTCTTT	CASSHAGQGYTEAFF
TRBV6-5	-	TRBJ2-7	many	TGTGCCAGCAGACAACAGGATTATACCTACGAGCAGTACTTC	CASRQQDYTYEQYF
TRBV2	-	TRBJ2-6	few	TGTGCCAGCAGTGAGAATGGGGCCAACGTCCTGACTTTC	CASSENGANVLTF
TRBV6-5	-	TRBJ1-3	few	TGTGCCAGCAGTTACTCGGGGGGCTCTGGAAACACCATATATTTT	CASSYSGGSGNTIYF
TRBV2	-	TRBJ2-5	once	TGTGCCAGCACCAGGGTGGAAGAGACCCAGTACTTC	CASTRVEETQYF
TRBV7-2	-	TRBJ1-1	many	TGTGCCAGCAGCTTCCTAGCCCTCATCGACACTGAAGCTTTCTTT	CASSFLALIDTEAFF
TRBV7-3	-	TRBJ1-1	many	TGTGCCAGCAGCTTGGAGACGGACACTGAAGCTTTCTTT	CASSLETDTEAFF